The rows below give T cell receptor beta chains drawn from one sample of a study of blood T cells in healthy people across ages. TCRdb reprocessed the 5' RACE reads via MiXCR and lists one record per CDR3 protein. The sample lists 800,000 or so distinct CDR3 sequences, approximately 25% occurring once. The sample was also linked to a second study, of T cells of mothers and their children.

The sample comprised blood. Source of these receptors: a boy younger than 18 in good health. CDR3s include the opening cysteine and the closing phenylalanine or tryptophan. The D gene is left open where the match is weak. Some rows mark clone size as missing; the rest say once, few, many or name a class of expanded clone.

.,12,TRBJ2-7,once,TRBV2,TGTGCCAGCAGTCCCGCATACTACGAGCAGTACTTC,CASSPAYYEQYF
.,14,TRBJ2-5,few,TRBV29-1,TGCAGCGTTGTTAGGCGGGGGCCCCAAGAGACCCAGTACTTC,CSVVRRGPQETQYF
TRBD1,13,TRBJ1-2,few,TRBV29-1,TGCAGCGTTGGGGTCGGGGACAGGGATGGCTACACCTTC,CSVGVGDRDGYTF
TRBD1,16,TRBJ1-2,.,TRBV12-3/TRBV12-4,TGTGCCAGCAGCCCCCCAGCGGGACAGACGAACTATGGCTACACCTTC,CASSPPAGQTNYGYTF
.,16,TRBJ2-1,.,TRBV5-1,TGCGCCAGCAGCTTGGGAGGGAAGGAGTCCTACAATGAGCAGTTCTTC,CASSLGGKESYNEQFF
.,15,TRBJ2-5,few,TRBV7-6,TGTGCCAGCAGCTTAGGACGGGAATTGGGGGAGACCCAGTACTTC,CASSLGRELGETQYF
TRBD2,12,TRBJ2-1,.,TRBV29-1,TGCAGCGGCCAGGGACTAGCCTCCTTTCAGTTCTTC,CSGQGLASFQFF
.,14,TRBJ2-5,.,TRBV20-1,TGCAGTGCGGAGGGACTGCTAGAGATTGAGACCCAGTACTTC,CSAEGLLEIETQYF
.,13,TRBJ2-7,.,TRBV20-1,TGCAGTGCTAGAGGAGGAAACGTCTACGAGCAGTACTTC,CSARGGNVYEQYF
.,12,TRBJ1-2,.,TRBV20-1,TGCAGTGCCCCGGACGGATACTATGGCTACACCTTC,CSAPDGYYGYTF
.,13,TRBJ2-5,.,TRBV7-4,TGTGCCAGCAGCTTATTCTTGGGGAAAGAGCAGTACTTC,CASSLFLGKEQYF
.,13,TRBJ1-2,many,TRBV6-6,TGTGCCAGCAGTTACATAGGGCCTAATGGCTACACCTTC,CASSYIGPNGYTF
.,15,TRBJ2-3,.,TRBV7-2,TGTGCCAGCAGCTTAAGACTGGATAGCACAGATACGCAGTATTTT,CASSLRLDSTDTQYF
.,14,TRBJ2-3,.,TRBV7-3,TGTGCCAGCAGCCGAGGAACCGGCACAGATACGCAGTATTTT,CASSRGTGTDTQYF
.,13,TRBJ1-4,few,TRBV7-9,TGTGCCAGCAGCATCGCAACTAATGAAAAACTGTTTTTT,CASSIATNEKLFF
.,17,TRBJ2-2,once,TRBV4-1,TGCGCCAGCAGCCCGGAGAGTGGGCAGGGAGGTACCGGGGAGCTGTTTTTT,CASSPESGQGGTGELFF
TRBD2,15,TRBJ2-7,few,TRBV5-1,TGCGCCAGCAGCCCGACTAGCGGGAGAAACTACGAGCAGTACTTC,CASSPTSGRNYEQYF
.,15,TRBJ2-4,.,TRBV29-1,TGCAGCGTTGTCAGTCCAGGGAACGCCAAAAACATTCAGTACTTC,CSVVSPGNAKNIQYF
.,13,TRBJ2-2,few,TRBV20-1,TGCAGTGCGCTCAGGGCTTATGCCGGGGAGCTGTTTTTT,CSALRAYAGELFF
.,11,TRBJ2-1,few,TRBV29-1,TGCAGCGTTGAATTGGGAGCCGAGCAGTTCTTC,CSVELGAEQFF
TRBD2,16,TRBJ2-5,few,TRBV28,TGTGCCAGCAGTTTACTGACGGGGGGATACCAAGAGACCCAGTACTTC,CASSLLTGGYQETQYF
.,15,TRBJ2-7,few,TRBV28,TGTGCCAGCAGCCTAATCATTGGGCCGCCCTACGAGCAGTACTTC,CASSLIIGPPYEQYF
.,14,TRBJ2-7,few,TRBV7-2,TGTGCCAGCAGCTTAGGAGCGTTCTCCTACGAGCAGTACTTC,CASSLGAFSYEQYF
TRBD1,12,TRBJ2-5,.,TRBV6-2/TRBV6-3,TGTGCCAGCAAGACAGGGGGAGAGACCCAGTACTTC,CASKTGGETQYF
.,13,TRBJ2-7,.,TRBV20-1,TGCAGTGCTAGACAAGGACAAGACTACGAGCAGTACTTC,CSARQGQDYEQYF
TRBD2,15,TRBJ2-5,few,TRBV7-2,TGTGCCAGCAGCTCAGTAGCGGGAGTCGCAGAGACCCAGTACTTC,CASSSVAGVAETQYF
.,14,TRBJ1-4,few,TRBV29-1,TGCAGCGCTGGACCCGGGACTGAGACTGAAAAACTGTTTTTT,CSAGPGTETEKLFF
.,18,TRBJ2-5,.,TRBV2,TGTGCCAGCAGTGAAGCGCTTATGACCGTCGGAATGAGGGAGACCCAGTACTTC,CASSEALMTVGMRETQYF
.,13,TRBJ2-1,once,TRBV18,TGTGCCAGCGGCGAGAACTCCTACAATGAGCAGTTCTTC,CASGENSYNEQFF
.,17,TRBJ2-6,.,TRBV7-2,TGTGCCAGCAGTTCAGGACAGACTTTCTCTGGGGCCAACGTCCTGACTTTC,CASSSGQTFSGANVLTF
.,16,TRBJ2-3,few,TRBV7-2,TGTGCCAGCAGCTTAGCGTACGGGGGCCTTAAAGATACGCAGTATTTT,CASSLAYGGLKDTQYF
TRBD2,15,TRBJ2-1,few,TRBV13,TGTGCCAGCAGCCTACTAGCGGGGGGTAACCGTGAGCAGTTCTTC,CASSLLAGGNREQFF
TRBD1,17,TRBJ1-6,few,TRBV4-3,TGCGCCAGCAGCCAAGAGCAGGGGGCTGGGTATAATTCACCCCTCCACTTT,CASSQEQGAGYNSPLHF
TRBD1,14,TRBJ1-2,few,TRBV6-1,TGTGCCAGCAGTTCGGGACAGCCAATTCATGGCTACACCTTC,CASSSGQPIHGYTF
.,16,TRBJ1-2,.,TRBV19,TGTGCCAGTAGTCCACTCACGACAGAGCTAAACTATGGCTACACCTTC,CASSPLTTELNYGYTF